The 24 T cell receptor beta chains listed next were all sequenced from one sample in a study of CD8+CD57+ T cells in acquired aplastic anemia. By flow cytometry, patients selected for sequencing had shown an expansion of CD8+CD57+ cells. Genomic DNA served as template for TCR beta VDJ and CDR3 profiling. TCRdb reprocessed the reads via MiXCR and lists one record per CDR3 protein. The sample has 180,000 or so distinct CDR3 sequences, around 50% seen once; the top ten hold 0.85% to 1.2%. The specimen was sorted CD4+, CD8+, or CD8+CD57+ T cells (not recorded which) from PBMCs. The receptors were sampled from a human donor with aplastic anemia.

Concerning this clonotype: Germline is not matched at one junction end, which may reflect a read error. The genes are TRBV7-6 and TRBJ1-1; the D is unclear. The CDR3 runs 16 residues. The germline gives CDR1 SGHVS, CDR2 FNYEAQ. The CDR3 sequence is CAGSSVYDGMNTEAFF. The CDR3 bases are TGTGCCGGCAGCTCAGTGTACGACGGGATGAACACTGAAGCTTTCTTT.

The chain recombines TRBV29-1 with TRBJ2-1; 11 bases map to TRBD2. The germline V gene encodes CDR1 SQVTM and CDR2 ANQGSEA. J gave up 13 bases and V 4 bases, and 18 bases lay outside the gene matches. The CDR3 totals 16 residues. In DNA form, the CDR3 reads TGCAGCGTTGTAGCGGGAGGGCCAAGGGGGCAAGAGACCCAGTTCTTC. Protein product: CSVVAGGPRGQETQFF.

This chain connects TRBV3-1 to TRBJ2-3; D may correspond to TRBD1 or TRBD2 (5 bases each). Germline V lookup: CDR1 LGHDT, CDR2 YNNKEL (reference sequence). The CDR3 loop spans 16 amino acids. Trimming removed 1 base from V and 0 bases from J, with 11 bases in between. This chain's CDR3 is CASSQGWGPSTDTQYF. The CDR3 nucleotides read TGTGCCAGCAGCCAAGGATGGGGACCAAGCACAGATACGCAGTATTTT.

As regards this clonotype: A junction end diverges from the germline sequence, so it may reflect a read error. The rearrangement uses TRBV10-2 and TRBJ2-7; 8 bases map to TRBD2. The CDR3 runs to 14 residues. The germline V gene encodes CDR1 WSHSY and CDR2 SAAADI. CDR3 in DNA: TGTGCCATCACCTCAAGCGGGAGTGGTTACGAGCAGTACTTC. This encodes CAITSSGSGYEQYF.

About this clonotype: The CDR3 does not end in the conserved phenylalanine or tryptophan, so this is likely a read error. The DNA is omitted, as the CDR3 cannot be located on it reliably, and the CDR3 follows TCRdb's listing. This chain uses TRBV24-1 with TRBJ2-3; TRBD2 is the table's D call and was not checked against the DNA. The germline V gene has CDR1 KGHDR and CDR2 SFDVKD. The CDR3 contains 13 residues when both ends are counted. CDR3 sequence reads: CATSDGGTDTRYL.

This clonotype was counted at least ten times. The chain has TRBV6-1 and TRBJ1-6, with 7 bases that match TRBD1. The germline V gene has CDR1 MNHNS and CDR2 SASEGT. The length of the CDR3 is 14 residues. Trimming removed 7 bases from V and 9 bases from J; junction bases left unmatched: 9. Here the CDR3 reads CASIGEQGISPLHF. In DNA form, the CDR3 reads TGTGCCAGCATTGGGGAACAGGGGATTTCACCCCTCCACTTT.

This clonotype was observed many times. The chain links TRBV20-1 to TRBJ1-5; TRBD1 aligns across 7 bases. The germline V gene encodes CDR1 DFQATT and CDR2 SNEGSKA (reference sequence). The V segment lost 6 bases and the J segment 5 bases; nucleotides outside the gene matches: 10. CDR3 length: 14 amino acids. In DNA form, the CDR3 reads TGCAGTGCCCGAGCCTACAGGGGTGATCAGCCCCAGCATTTT. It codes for CSARAYRGDQPQHF.

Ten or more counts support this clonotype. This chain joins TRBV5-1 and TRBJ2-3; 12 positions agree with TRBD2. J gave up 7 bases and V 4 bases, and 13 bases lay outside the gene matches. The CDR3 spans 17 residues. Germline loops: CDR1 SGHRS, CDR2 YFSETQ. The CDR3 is CASSPTSGGHPPHTQYF. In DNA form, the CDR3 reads TGCGCCAGCAGCCCGACTAGCGGGGGCCACCCACCGCATACGCAGTATTTT.

In nucleotides, the CDR3 is TGTGCCAGCCATAAGGCTTCCCAAACTATTAACTATGGCTACACCTTC. Protein sequence: CASHKASQTINYGYTF. The gene calls are TRBV19 and TRBJ1-2; no reliable D call. Germline V gene data show CDR1 as LNHDA and CDR2 as SQIVND (reference sequence). With 9 bases removed from V and 1 base from J, the gap between germline ends came to 21 bases. CDR3 length equals 16 residues.

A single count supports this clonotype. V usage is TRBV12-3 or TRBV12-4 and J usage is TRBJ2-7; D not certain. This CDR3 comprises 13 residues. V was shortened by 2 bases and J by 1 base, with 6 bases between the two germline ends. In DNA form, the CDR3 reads TGTGCCAGCAGTTTACAGCAGTCCTACGAGCAGTACTTC. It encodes CASSLQQSYEQYF.

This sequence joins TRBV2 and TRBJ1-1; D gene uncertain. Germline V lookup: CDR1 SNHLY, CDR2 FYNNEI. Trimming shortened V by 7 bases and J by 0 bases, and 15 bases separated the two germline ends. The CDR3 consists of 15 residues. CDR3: CASMDPTGMNTEAFF. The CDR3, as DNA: TGTGCCAGCATGGACCCTACGGGGATGAACACTGAAGCTTTCTTT.

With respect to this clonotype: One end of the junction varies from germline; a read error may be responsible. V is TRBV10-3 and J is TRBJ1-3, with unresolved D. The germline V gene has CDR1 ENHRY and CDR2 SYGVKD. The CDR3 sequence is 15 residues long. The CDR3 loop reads CASSYSPRAGFTIYF. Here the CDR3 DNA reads TGTGCCAGCAGTTACTCCCCGCGGGCTGGGTTTACCATATATTTT.

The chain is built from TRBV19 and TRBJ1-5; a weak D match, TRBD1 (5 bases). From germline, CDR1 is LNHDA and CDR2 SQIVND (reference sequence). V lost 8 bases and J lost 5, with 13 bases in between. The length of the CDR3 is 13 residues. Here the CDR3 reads CASRGAGHQPQHF. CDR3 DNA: TGTGCCAGTCGAGGGGCTGGTCATCAGCCCCAGCATTTT.

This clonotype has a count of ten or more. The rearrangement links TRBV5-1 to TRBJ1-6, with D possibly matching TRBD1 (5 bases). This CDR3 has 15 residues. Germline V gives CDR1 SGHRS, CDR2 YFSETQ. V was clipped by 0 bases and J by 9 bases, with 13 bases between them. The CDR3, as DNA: TGCGCCAGCAGCTTGGCGGGGGTCCGGGGTTCACCCCTCCACTTT. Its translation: CASSLAGVRGSPLHF.

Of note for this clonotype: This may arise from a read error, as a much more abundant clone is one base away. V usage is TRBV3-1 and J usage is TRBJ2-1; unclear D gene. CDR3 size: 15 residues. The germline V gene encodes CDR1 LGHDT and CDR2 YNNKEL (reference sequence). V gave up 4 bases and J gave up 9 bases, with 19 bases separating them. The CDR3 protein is CASSPMGRTSVEQFF. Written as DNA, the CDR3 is TGTGCCAGCAGCCCCATGGGCCGTACCAGTGTTGAGCAGTTCTTC.

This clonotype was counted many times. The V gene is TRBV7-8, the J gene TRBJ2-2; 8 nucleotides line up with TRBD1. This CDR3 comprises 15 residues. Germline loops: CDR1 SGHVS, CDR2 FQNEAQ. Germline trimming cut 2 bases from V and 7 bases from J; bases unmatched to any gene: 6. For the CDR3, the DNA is TGTGCCAGCAGCTTACCAGGGGGCAATGGCGGGGAGCTGTTTTTT. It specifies CASSLPGGNGGELFF.

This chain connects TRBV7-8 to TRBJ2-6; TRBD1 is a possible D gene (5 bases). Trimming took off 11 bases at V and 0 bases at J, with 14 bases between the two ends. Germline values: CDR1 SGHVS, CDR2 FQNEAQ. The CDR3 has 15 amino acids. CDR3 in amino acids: CACSLGASGANVLTF. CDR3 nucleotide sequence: TGTGCCTGTAGCTTAGGGGCCTCTGGGGCCAACGTCCTGACTTTC.

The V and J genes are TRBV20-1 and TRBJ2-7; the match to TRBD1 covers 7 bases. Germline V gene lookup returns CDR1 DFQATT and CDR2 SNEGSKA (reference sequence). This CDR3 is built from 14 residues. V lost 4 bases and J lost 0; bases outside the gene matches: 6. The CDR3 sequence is CSATRTGFSYEQYF. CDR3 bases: TGCAGTGCTACCCGGACAGGTTTCTCCTACGAGCAGTACTTC.

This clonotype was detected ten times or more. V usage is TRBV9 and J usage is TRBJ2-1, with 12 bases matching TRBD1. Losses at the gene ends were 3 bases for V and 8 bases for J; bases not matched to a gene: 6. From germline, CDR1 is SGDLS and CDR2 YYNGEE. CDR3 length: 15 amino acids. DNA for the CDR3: TGTGCCAGCAGCGCCAGGGACAGGGGGCACTATGAGCAGTTCTTC. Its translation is CASSARDRGHYEQFF.

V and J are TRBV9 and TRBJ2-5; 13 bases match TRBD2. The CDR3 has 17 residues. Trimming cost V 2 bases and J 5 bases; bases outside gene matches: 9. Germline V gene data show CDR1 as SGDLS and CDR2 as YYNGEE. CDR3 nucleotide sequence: TGTGCCAGCAGCGTCGGACTAGCGGGAGTTGTGTTGGAGACCCAGTACTTC. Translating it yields CASSVGLAGVVLETQYF.

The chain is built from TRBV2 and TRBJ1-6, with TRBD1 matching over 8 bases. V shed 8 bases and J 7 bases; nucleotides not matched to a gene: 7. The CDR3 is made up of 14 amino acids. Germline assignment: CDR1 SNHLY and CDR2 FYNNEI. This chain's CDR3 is CASGGDRRNSPLHF. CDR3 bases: TGTGCCAGCGGAGGGGACAGGAGGAATTCACCCCTCCACTTT.

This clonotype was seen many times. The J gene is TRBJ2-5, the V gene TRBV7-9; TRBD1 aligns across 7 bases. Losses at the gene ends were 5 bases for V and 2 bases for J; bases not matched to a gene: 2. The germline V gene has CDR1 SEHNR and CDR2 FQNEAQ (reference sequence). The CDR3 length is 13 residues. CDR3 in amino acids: CASSPGQQETQYF. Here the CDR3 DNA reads TGTGCCAGCAGCCCGGGACAGCAAGAGACCCAGTACTTC.

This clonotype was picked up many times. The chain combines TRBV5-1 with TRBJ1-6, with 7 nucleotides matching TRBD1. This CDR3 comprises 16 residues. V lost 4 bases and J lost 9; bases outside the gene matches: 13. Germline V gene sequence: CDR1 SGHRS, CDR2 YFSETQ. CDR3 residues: CASSPLGRDRSSPLHF. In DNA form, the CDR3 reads TGCGCCAGCAGCCCCCTAGGTCGGGACAGAAGTTCACCCCTCCACTTT.

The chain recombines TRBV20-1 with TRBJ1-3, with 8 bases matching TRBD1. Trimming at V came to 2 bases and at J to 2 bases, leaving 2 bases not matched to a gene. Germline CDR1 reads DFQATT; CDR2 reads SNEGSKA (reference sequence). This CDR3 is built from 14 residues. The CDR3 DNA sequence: TGCAGTGCTAGACAGGGGGCTACTGGAAACACCATATATTTT. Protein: CSARQGATGNTIYF.